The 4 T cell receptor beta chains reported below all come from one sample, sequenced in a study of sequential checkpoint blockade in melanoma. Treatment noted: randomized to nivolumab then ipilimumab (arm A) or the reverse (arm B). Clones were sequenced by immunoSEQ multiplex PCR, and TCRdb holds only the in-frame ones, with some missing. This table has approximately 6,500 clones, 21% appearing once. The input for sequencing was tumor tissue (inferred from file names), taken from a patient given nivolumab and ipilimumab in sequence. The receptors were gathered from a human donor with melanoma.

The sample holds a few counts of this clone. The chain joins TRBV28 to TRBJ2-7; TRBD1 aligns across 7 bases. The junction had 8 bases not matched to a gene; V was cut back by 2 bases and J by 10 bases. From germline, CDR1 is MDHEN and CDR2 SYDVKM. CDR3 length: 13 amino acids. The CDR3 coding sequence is TGTGCCAGCAGTTTACTCGGCGGACAGGTTCAGTACTTC. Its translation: CASSLLGGQVQYF.

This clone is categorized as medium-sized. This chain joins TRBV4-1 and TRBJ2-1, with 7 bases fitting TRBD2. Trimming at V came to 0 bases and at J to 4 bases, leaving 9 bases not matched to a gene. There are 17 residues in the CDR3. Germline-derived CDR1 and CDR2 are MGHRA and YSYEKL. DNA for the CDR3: TGCGCCAGCAGCCAAGATTGGTCCAGCGGGGTATACAATGAGCAGTTCTTC. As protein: CASSQDWSSGVYNEQFF.

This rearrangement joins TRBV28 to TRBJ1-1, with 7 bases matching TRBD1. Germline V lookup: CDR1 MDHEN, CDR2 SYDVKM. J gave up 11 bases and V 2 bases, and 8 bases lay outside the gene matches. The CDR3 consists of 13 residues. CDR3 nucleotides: TGTGCCAGCAGTTTAAATCAGGGGGTTAAGGCTTTCTTT. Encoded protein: CASSLNQGVKAFF.

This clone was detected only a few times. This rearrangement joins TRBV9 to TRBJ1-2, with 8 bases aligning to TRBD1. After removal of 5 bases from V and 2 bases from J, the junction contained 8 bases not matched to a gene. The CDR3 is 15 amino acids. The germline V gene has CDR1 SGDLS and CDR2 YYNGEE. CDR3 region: CASSERRQGNYGYTF. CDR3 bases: TGTGCCAGCAGTGAAAGGCGACAGGGGAACTATGGCTACACCTTC.